One and the same sample provided the 12 T cell receptor beta chains below, sequenced in a study of coeliac disease. TCRdb's table, derived via immunoSEQ multiplex PCR, lists solely in-frame clones and lacks some. The sample lists 7,300 or so clones; about three fifths were seen once. Sequences were obtained from lamina propria lymphocytes from the gut. These receptors were taken from a woman aged 60-70 years with active celiac disease.

The V call is TRBV7-2, the J call TRBJ1-1, with TRBD1 matching over 10 bases. The germline V gene has CDR1 SGHTA and CDR2 FQGNSA. Germline trimming cut 4 bases from V and 0 bases from J; bases unmatched to any gene: 8. The CDR3 is made up of 17 amino acids. The CDR3, as DNA: TGTGCCAGCAGCTCCGGGACAGGGGTACGAATGAACACTGAAGCTTTCTTT. It specifies CASSSGTGVRMNTEAFF.

The J gene is TRBJ2-5, the V gene TRBV5-5; 8 nucleotides align to TRBD2. The J call could be wrong; TRBJ2-7 is a better fit for the DNA end. In germline, CDR1 is SGHKS, CDR2 YYEKEE (reference sequence). This CDR3 is built from 19 residues. CDR3 region: CASSLAAGRGDRSSYEQYF. CDR3 bases: TGTGCCAGCAGCTTGGCCGCAGGGCGGGGGGACCGCAGCTCCTACGAGCAGTACTTC.

The chain has TRBV27 and TRBJ1-1; D perhaps matches TRBD1 (5 bases). V was pared by 2 bases and J by 4 bases, with 20 bases between. The CDR3 spans 17 residues. Looked up from germline, CDR1 is MNHEY and CDR2 is SMNVEV (reference sequence). DNA for the CDR3: TGTGCCAGCAGTTTAAAAGGCAGGGCTAAGTCTGCCACTGAAGCTTTCTTT. Encoded protein: CASSLKGRAKSATEAFF.

There are a few counts of this clone. The rearrangement links TRBV5-1 to TRBJ2-6; the D gene is possibly TRBD2 (5 bases). V shed 4 bases and J shed 2 bases, with 10 bases lying between them. This CDR3 spans 15 amino acids. Per the germline V gene, CDR1 is SGHRS and CDR2 is YFSETQ. The CDR3 reads CASSQKAAGANVLTF. The CDR3 DNA is TGCGCCAGCAGCCAGAAAGCGGCTGGGGCCAACGTCCTGACTTTC.

The chain uses TRBV15 and TRBJ2-1, with a weak D call TRBD2 (5 bases). CDR3 length equals 15 residues. The V gene lost 0 bases and the J gene lost 7 bases, with 13 bases spanning the gap. Germline assignment: CDR1 LNHNV and CDR2 YYDKDF (reference sequence). CDR3 in amino acids: CATSRDLPRGNEQFF. DNA of the CDR3: TGTGCCACCAGCAGAGATCTTCCCCGAGGGAATGAGCAGTTCTTC.

J is TRBJ2-3 and V is TRBV11-2, with TRBD2 identical over 14 bases. V was pared by 2 bases and J by 4 bases, with 11 bases of the junction left unmatched. This CDR3 comprises 19 residues. In germline, CDR1 is SGHAT, CDR2 FQNNGV. CDR3: CASSLHYGTSGGGADTQYF. CDR3 coding DNA: TGTGCCAGCAGCTTACACTACGGGACTAGCGGGGGAGGGGCAGATACGCAGTATTTT.

The CDR3 spells CASSLETGLYGYTF. Written as DNA, the CDR3 is TGTGCCAGCAGCTTGGAGACAGGGTTATATGGCTACACCTTC. The gene calls are TRBV5-5 and TRBJ1-2; TRBD1 matches at 7 bases. Germline lookup yields CDR1 SGHKS and CDR2 YYEKEE (reference sequence). This CDR3 comprises 14 residues. Unmatched junction bases numbered 4, after V lost 0 bases and J lost 5 bases.

This clone came up a few times. The CDR3 is CASSHRWASGRVQAKNIQYF. For the CDR3, the DNA is TGCGCCAGCAGCCATCGATGGGCTAGCGGGAGGGTCCAAGCCAAAAACATTCAGTACTTC. V and J are TRBV4-3 and TRBJ2-4; 12 bases align to TRBD2. CDR1 and CDR2 from the germline V gene are LGHNA and YSLEER. Trimming removed 3 bases from V and 0 bases from J; junction bases left unmatched: 12. This CDR3 comprises 20 residues.

V usage is TRBV18 and J usage is TRBJ2-1; 8 nucleotides align to TRBD2. The CDR3 covers 14 residues. Per the germline V gene, CDR1 is KGHSH and CDR2 is LQKENI. The junction had 6 bases not matched to a gene; V was cut back by 5 bases and J by 6 bases. The CDR3 nucleotides are TGTGCCAGCTCAACGGTTCGGGGGGGCAATGAGCAGTTCTTC. Its translation: CASSTVRGGNEQFF.

This chain joins TRBV7-8 and TRBJ1-1; 12 nucleotides agree with TRBD1. The V and J ends lost 5 bases and 6 bases, in that order; junction bases with no gene match: 16. Germline V lookup: CDR1 SGHVS, CDR2 FQNEAQ. The CDR3 runs to 18 residues. CDR3 amino acids: CASSPAMGQGARGAEAFF. The CDR3 bases are TGTGCCAGCAGCCCCGCCATGGGACAGGGGGCAAGGGGAGCTGAAGCTTTCTTT.

This sequence joins TRBV28 and TRBJ1-1; 8 nucleotides align to TRBD1. Germline assignment: CDR1 MDHEN and CDR2 SYDVKM. V shed 3 bases, J shed 5 bases, and the junction held 2 bases outside the gene matches. The CDR3 is 13 amino acids. The DNA for the CDR3 is TGTGCCAGCAGTTTCACAGGGGGGACTGAAGCTTTCTTT. Encoded protein: CASSFTGGTEAFF.

This clone was seen a handful of times. V usage is TRBV5-6 and J usage is TRBJ2-1; D might be TRBD2 (7 bases). Per the germline V gene, CDR1 is SGHDT and CDR2 is YYEEEE. Trimming left V 0 bases short and J 2 bases short, with 12 bases between. This CDR3 is built from 16 residues. The CDR3 region has the DNA TGTGCCAGCAGCTTGGTCTCGCGGGGGCCCTACAATGAGCAGTTCTTC. Translating gives CASSLVSRGPYNEQFF. Drawing the rest from reference TRBV5-6 and TRBJ2-1, the complete variable domain is DAGVTQSPTHLIKTRGQQVTLRCSPKSGHDTVSWYQQALGQGPQFIFQYYEEEERQRGNFPDRFSGHQFPNYSSELNVNALLLGDSALYLCASSLVSRGPYNEQFFGPGTRLTVL.